This note documents a single T cell receptor beta chain sequence. Using immunoSEQ multiplex PCR, the repertoire was profiled, and TCRdb retains in-frame clones only, with some absent. The repertoire holds approximately 14,000 clones, with 85% to 95% as singletons. This sample is part of a study of T cell changes during pregnancy in multiple sclerosis. The TCR originated in a female donor in good health, enrolled as a control in a pregnancy study. Sample: peripheral blood, taken in the second trimester of pregnancy.

The CDR3 sequence: CASSYEIQGRTQYF. Here the CDR3 DNA reads TGTGCCAGCAGTTACGAGATACAGGGCCGGACCCAGTACTTC. The genes are TRBV6-5 and TRBJ2-5; possibly TRBD1 for D (6 bases). Germline CDR1 reads MNHEY; CDR2 reads SVGAGI. With 2 bases removed from V and 7 bases from J, the gap between germline ends came to 14 bases. This CDR3 contains 14 residues.